The text below deals with one TCR beta chain. These data belong to a study of blood T cell repertoires in COVID-19. As for the study in general: The United States, Italy and Spain were the sources of the acute and convalescent COVID-19 samples.

Patients in Seattle were enrolled during active infection, then followed longitudinally. J gave up 6 bases and V 7 bases, and 9 bases lay outside the gene matches. Germline V gene sequence: CDR1 LGHDT, CDR2 YNNKEL (reference sequence). The CDR3 runs 14 residues. The table came from immunoSEQ multiplex PCR; TCRdb's copy has only in-frame clones and leaves some out. The table has about 170,000 clones, about 82% seen once. This receptor was identified in a woman aged 80 or over with COVID-19, enrolled during active disease. This rearrangement joins TRBV3-1 (or the pseudogene TRBV3-2) to TRBJ2-7, with 10 bases lining up with TRBD1. Sequences were obtained from peripheral blood. CDR3 residues: CASTERQGASEQYF. The DNA for the CDR3 is TGTGCCAGCACCGAGAGACAGGGGGCTTCCGAGCAGTACTTC.